One T cell receptor beta chain is described in this entry. The antigen is not known. The CDR3 spans 12 residues. V was clipped by 3 bases and J by 3 bases, with 6 bases between them. CDR1 SGHAT and CDR2 FQNNGV come from the germline V gene. The data derive from a study of cytomegalovirus exposure and HLA in healthy donors. Study-level points and caveats: Judged likely to be a sequencing artifact was a cluster of highly shared sequence variants.

PCR used 60 Vbeta primers and 13 Jbeta primers. The repertoire was sequenced with immunoSEQ multiplex PCR; TCRdb's copy has only in-frame clones and lacks some. The sample has 200,000 or so clones; about four fifths are singletons. The chain employs TRBV11-2 and TRBJ2-7, with D tentatively TRBD1 (6 bases). This sequence was found in a woman aged 25 to 45 in good health and CMV-seropositive. Sequenced input: PBMCs. For the CDR3, the DNA is TGTGCCAGCAGCTTGGACAGCTACGAGCAGTACTTC. Its protein product is CASSLDSYEQYF.